This is a list of T cell receptor beta chains from one sample in a study of T-cell memory formation after mild COVID-19. TCRdb reprocessed the 5' RACE reads with MiXCR, giving one entry per CDR3 protein. The table has 340,000 or so distinct CDR3 sequences, around 13% seen once. Sequenced sample: PBMCs or a T cell subset sorted from them (not recorded which). These receptors all stem from a man between 18 and 29 years old who had mild COVID-19 (a few samples of this study predate the infection). Cell type and time point are not known. CDR3s include the opening cysteine and the closing phenylalanine or tryptophan. D genes are given only for firm matches. Size values are once, few and many counts, or a class for expanded clones, and some rows have none.

v_call,d_call,j_call,clone_size,cdr3_aa,cdr3_nt
TRBV12-3/TRBV12-4,-,TRBJ2-5,-,CASSRKKETQYF,TGTGCCAGCAGTCGAAAAAAAGAGACCCAGTACTTC
TRBV5-1,-,TRBJ2-1,many,CASSLAPGNEQFF,TGCGCCAGCAGCTTGGCTCCGGGCAATGAGCAGTTCTTC
TRBV7-2,TRBD2,TRBJ2-3,-,CASSFIAGADTQYF,TGTGCCAGCAGCTTCATAGCGGGGGCGGATACGCAGTATTTT
TRBV15,-,TRBJ1-1,-,CATSRDSGPEAFF,TGTGCCACCAGCAGAGATTCGGGGCCCGAAGCTTTCTTT
TRBV29-1,-,TRBJ1-2,-,CSVGPRRGHGYTF,TGCAGCGTCGGCCCCAGGCGGGGGCATGGCTACACCTTC
TRBV12-3/TRBV12-4,-,TRBJ2-4,few,CASSYGTSIDKNIQYF,TGTGCCAGCAGTTATGGAACTAGCATCGACAAAAACATTCAGTACTTC
TRBV18,TRBD1,TRBJ1-1,few,CASSLKTGGDEAFF,TGTGCCAGCTCACTAAAGACAGGGGGGGATGAAGCTTTCTTT
TRBV7-2,TRBD2,TRBJ2-1,many,CASSAPGTSSEQFF,TGTGCCAGCAGCGCCCCCGGGACTAGCAGTGAGCAGTTCTTC
TRBV10-1,-,TRBJ2-1,few,CASGIAGGNEQFF,TGCGCCAGTGGGATAGCTGGGGGCAATGAGCAGTTCTTC
TRBV19,-,TRBJ1-1,-,CASSVGTPLLAAFF,TGTGCCAGTAGTGTGGGGACACCCCTTTTGGCAGCTTTCTTT
TRBV6-5,-,TRBJ2-4,-,CASRTLGGNIQYF,TGTGCCAGCAGAACCCTGGGGGGAAACATTCAGTACTTC
TRBV6-1,-,TRBJ1-1,many,CASIYRVTNTEAFF,TGTGCCAGCATCTACAGGGTAACGAACACTGAAGCTTTCTTT
TRBV12-3/TRBV12-4,TRBD1,TRBJ1-2,-,CASSRSGTEFNYGYTF,TGTGCCAGCAGCCGTTCAGGGACAGAATTTAACTATGGCTACACCTTC
TRBV18,TRBD1,TRBJ1-2,-,CASSPLGQGDGYTF,TGTGCCAGCTCACCACTGGGACAGGGGGACGGCTACACCTTC
TRBV6-1,-,TRBJ1-1,few,CASSEGVLNTEAFF,TGTGCCAGCAGTGAAGGGGTGTTGAACACTGAAGCTTTCTTT
TRBV6-2/TRBV6-3,-,TRBJ1-5,-,CASTSRGNSNQPQHF,TGTGCCAGCACCTCGAGAGGGAATAGCAATCAGCCCCAGCATTTT